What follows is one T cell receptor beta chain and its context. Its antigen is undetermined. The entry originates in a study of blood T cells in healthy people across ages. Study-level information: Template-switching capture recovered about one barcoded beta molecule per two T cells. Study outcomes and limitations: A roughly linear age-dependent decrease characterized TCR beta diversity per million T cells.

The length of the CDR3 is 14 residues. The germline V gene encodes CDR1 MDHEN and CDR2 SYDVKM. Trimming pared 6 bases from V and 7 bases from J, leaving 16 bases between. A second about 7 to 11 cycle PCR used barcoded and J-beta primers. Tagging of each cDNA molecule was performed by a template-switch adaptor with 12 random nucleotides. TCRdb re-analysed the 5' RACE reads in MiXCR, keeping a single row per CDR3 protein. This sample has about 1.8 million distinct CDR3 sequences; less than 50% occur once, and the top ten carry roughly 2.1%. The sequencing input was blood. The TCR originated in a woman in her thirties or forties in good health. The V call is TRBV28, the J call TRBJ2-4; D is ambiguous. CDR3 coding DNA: TGTGCCAGCAGCGCCCGGGCCGCATCGAACATTCAGTACTTC. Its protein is CASSARAASNIQYF.